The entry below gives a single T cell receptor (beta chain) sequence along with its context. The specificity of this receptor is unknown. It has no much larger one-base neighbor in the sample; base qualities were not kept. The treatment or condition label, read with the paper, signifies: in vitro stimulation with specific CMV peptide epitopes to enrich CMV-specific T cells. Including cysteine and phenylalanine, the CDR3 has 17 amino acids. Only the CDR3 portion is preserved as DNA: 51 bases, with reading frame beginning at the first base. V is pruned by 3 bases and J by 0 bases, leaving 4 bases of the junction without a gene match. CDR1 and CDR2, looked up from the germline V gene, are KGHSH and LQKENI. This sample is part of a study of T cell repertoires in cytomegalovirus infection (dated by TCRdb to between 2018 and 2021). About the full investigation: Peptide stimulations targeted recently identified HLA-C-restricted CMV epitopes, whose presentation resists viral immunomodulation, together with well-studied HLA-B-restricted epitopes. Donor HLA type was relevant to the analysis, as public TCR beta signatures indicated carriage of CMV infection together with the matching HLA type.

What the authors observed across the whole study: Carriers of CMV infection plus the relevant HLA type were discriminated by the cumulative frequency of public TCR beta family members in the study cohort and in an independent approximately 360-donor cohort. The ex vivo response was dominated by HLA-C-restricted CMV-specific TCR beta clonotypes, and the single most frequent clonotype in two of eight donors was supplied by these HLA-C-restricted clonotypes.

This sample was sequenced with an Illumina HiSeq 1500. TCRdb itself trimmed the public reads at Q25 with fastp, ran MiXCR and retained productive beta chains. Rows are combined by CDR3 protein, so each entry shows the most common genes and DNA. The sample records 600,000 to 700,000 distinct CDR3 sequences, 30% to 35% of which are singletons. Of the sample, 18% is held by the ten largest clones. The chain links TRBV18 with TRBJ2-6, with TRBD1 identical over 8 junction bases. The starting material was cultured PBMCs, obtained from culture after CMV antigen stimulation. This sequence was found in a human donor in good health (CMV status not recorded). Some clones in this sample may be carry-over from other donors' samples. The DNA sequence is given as TGTGCCAGCTCACCGGGAACAGGGGGCTCTGGGGCCAACGTCCTGACTTTC. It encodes CASSPGTGGSGANVLTF.